A selection of T cell receptor beta chains follows, all from one sample in a study of blood T cell repertoires in COVID-19. Some clones are missing from TCRdb's copy, which holds only in-frame ones; the method was immunoSEQ multiplex PCR. This repertoire shows about 240,000 clones, roughly 87% found once; its top ten account for approximately 7.5%. The specimen was peripheral blood. These receptors were taken from a man aged 60 to 75 who had recovered from COVID-19. Each CDR3 is given without its conserved first and last residue.

V gene	J gene	CDR3 protein
TRBV5-1	TRBJ2-7	ASSGRTGYSYEQY
TRBV5-4	TRBJ1-2	ASSLQGYLYGDT
TRBV5-1	TRBJ2-7	ASSFNALAGEQY
TRBV18	TRBJ1-1	ASSPPTVNTEAF
TRBV5-1	TRBJ2-7	ASSLQGSYEQY
TRBV7-9	TRBJ2-3	ASSLDSRGTQY
TRBV18	TRBJ2-5	ASSPGGQGAETQY
TRBV12-3/TRBV12-4	TRBJ1-4	ASSLREEKLF
TRBV7-7	TRBJ2-5	ASRYRDSQETAQY
TRBV30	TRBJ1-5	AWSVQGDNQPQH
TRBV5-4	TRBJ2-7	ASSPRDNSYEQY
TRBV11-2	TRBJ1-1	ASSRGRDRTSTEAF
TRBV19	TRBJ1-6	ASSMPRVNSPLH
TRBV7-9	TRBJ2-2	ASSLAKGGPVGELF
TRBV5-1	TRBJ2-1	ASSLGLANEQF
TRBV5-1	TRBJ1-6	ASSLAPSNGGGSPLH
TRBV7-9	TRBJ2-7	ASSLPIGRKRYEQY
TRBV5-4	TRBJ2-5	ASSQPLEETQY
TRBV7-2	TRBJ2-6	ASSFGGAGANVLT
TRBV30	TRBJ1-2	AWTARTDGGYT
TRBV11-3	TRBJ2-2	ASSQNTGELF
TRBV5-1	TRBJ2-4	ASSYGLVLAKNIQY
TRBV11-2	TRBJ1-6	ASSLSQNSPLH